These T cell receptor beta chains were read from a single sample in a study of T cell responses to AZD1222 COVID-19 vaccine. The assay was immunoSEQ multiplex PCR, and TCRdb's table has in-frame clones only and misses some. The table has around 130,000 clones, about 91% seen once. The sequenced sample was peripheral blood, obtained on day 0 of AZD1222 vaccination. These receptors were collected from an adult in good health. Both conserved end residues are part of each CDR3. The D gene is left open where the match is weak. Rows give clone size only sometimes, using once, few, many, or a class for an expanded clone.

j_gene,d_gene,v_gene,abundance,CDR3aa,CDR3nt
TRBJ2-6,-,TRBV6-1,-,CASSGGWGPALSGANVLTF,TGTGCCAGCAGTGGGGGATGGGGACCTGCTCTCTCTGGGGCCAACGTCCTGACTTTC
TRBJ2-5,-,TRBV6-5,-,CASSRYDQETQYF,TGTGCCAGCAGTCGTTATGACCAAGAGACCCAGTACTTC
TRBJ1-1,-,TRBV6-6,-,CASSPLGQNTEAFF,TGTGCCAGCAGTCCCTTGGGACAGAACACTGAAGCTTTCTTT
TRBJ1-2,-,TRBV5-1,-,CASSLRTENYGYTF,TGCGCCAGCAGCTTGAGGACGGAGAACTATGGCTACACCTTC
TRBJ2-1,TRBD2,TRBV14,-,CASSRRLAGVNEQFF,TGTGCCAGCAGCCGCCGACTAGCGGGAGTCAATGAGCAGTTCTTC
TRBJ1-1,-,TRBV7-9,-,CASSFREPSAFF,TGTGCCAGCAGCTTCAGGGAACCGAGCGCTTTCTTT
TRBJ2-7,TRBD1,TRBV9,-,CASSVGGQGYEQYF,TGTGCCAGCAGCGTAGGCGGACAGGGGTACGAGCAGTACTTC
TRBJ2-7,-,TRBV6-5,-,CASSYSGQAQYF,TGTGCCAGCAGTTACTCGGGGCAGGCGCAGTACTTC
TRBJ1-2,-,TRBV5-1,-,CASSPGAGYGGYTF,TGCGCCAGCAGCCCTGGGGCCGGTTACGGCGGCTACACCTTC
TRBJ1-6,-,TRBV4-1,-,CASSQAQGGNSPLHF,TGCGCCAGCAGCCAAGCACAAGGGGGTAATTCACCCCTCCACTTT
TRBJ1-4,-,TRBV5-1,-,CASSLISTDEKLFF,TGCGCCAGCAGCTTGATTTCGACGGACGAAAAACTGTTTTTT
TRBJ1-2,-,TRBV6-5,-,CASSYRDNYGYTF,TGTGCCAGCAGTTACCGGGACAACTATGGCTACACCTTC
TRBJ2-5,TRBD1,TRBV3-1/TRBV3-2,few,CASSPWTGQETQYF,TGTGCCAGCAGCCCCTGGACAGGGCAAGAGACCCAGTACTTC
TRBJ1-1,-,TRBV28,once,CASSQGLNTEAFF,TGTGCCAGCAGTCAGGGGTTGAACACTGAAGCTTTCTTT
TRBJ1-4,-,TRBV25-1,-,CASSRRGYWNEKLFF,TGTGCCAGCAGCCGGAGGGGGTACTGGAATGAAAAACTGTTTTTT
TRBJ2-1,-,TRBV12-3/TRBV12-4,-,CASSPRGREQFF,TGTGCCAGCAGCCCCAGAGGGAGGGAGCAGTTCTTC
TRBJ2-1,TRBD2,TRBV11-3,-,CASSLDSGTYNEQFF,TGTGCCAGCAGCTTAGATAGCGGGACCTACAATGAGCAGTTCTTC
TRBJ1-2,TRBD1,TRBV18,-,CASSPRTGDYGYTF,TGTGCCAGCTCACCAAGGACAGGGGACTATGGCTACACCTTC
TRBJ1-2,-,TRBV21-1,-,CASSAGRSETF,TGTGCCAGCAGCGCTGGAAGGTCGGAAACCTTC
TRBJ2-3,-,TRBV24-1,-,CATSEIGTDTQYF,TGTGCCACCAGTGAGATAGGTACAGATACGCAGTATTTT
TRBJ1-4,-,TRBV6-5,-,CASSPRLSTNEKLFF,TGTGCCAGCAGTCCAAGGCTGTCAACTAATGAAAAACTGTTTTTT